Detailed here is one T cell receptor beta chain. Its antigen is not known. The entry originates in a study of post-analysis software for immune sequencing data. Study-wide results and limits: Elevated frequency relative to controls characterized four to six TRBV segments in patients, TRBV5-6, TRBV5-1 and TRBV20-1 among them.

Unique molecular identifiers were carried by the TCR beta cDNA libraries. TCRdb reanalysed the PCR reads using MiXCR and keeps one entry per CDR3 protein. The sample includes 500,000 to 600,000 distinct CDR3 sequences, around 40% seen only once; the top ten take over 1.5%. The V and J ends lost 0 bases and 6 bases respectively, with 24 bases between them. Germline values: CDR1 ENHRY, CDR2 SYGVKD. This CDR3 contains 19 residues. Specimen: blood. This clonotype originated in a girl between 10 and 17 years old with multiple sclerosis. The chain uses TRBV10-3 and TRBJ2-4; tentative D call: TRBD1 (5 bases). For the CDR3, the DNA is TGTGCCATCAGTGAGTCCGACCCCTGGACAACCCAGGGCGGAAACATTCAGTACTTC. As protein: CAISESDPWTTQGGNIQYF.